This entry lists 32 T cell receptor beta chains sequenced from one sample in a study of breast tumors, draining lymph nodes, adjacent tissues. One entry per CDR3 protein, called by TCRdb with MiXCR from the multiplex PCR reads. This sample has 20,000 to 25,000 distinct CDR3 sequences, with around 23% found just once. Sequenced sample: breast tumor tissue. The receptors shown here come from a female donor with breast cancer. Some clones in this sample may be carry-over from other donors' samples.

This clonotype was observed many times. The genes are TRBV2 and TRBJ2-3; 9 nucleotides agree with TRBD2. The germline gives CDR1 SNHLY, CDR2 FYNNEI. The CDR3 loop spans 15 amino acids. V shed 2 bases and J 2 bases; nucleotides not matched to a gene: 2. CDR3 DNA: TGTGCCAGCAGTGAAAGACTAGCGGACACAGATACGCAGTATTTT. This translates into CASSERLADTDTQYF.

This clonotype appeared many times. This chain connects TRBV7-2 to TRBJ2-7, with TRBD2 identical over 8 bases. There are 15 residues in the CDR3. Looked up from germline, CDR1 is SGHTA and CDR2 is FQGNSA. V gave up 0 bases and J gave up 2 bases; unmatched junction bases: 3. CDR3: CASSLASGMAYEQYF. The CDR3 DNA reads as TGTGCCAGCAGCTTAGCTAGCGGGATGGCCTACGAGCAGTACTTC.

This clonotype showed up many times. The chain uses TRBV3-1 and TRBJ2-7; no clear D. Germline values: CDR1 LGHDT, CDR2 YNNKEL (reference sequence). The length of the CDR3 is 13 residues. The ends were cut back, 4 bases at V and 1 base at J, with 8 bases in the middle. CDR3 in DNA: TGTGCCAGCAGCCCTCCAAATTCCTACGAGCAGTACTTC. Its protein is CASSPPNSYEQYF.

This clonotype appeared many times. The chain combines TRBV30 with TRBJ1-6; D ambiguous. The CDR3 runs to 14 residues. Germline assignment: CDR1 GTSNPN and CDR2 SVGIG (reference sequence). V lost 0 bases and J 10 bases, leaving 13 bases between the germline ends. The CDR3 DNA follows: TGTGCCTGGAGTGTGGCCCCATCGGGGTCACCCCTCCACTTT. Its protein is CAWSVAPSGSPLHF.

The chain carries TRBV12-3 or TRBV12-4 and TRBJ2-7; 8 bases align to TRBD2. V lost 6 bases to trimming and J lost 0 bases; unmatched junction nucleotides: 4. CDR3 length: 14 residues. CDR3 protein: CASSYAGGSYEQYF. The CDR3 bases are TGTGCCAGCAGCTACGCGGGGGGCTCCTACGAGCAGTACTTC.

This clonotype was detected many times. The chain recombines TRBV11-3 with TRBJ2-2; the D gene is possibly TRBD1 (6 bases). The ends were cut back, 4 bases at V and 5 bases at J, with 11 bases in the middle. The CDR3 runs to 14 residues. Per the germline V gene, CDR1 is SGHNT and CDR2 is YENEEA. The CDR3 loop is CASSWGHTTGELFF. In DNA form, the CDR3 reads TGTGCCAGCAGCTGGGGACACACGACCGGGGAGCTGTTTTTT.

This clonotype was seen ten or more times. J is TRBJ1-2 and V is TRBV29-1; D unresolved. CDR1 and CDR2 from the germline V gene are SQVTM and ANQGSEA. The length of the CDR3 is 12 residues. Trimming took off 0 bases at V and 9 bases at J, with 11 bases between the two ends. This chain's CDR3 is CSVEEEVSSYTF. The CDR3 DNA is TGCAGCGTTGAAGAGGAGGTGTCGAGCTACACCTTC.

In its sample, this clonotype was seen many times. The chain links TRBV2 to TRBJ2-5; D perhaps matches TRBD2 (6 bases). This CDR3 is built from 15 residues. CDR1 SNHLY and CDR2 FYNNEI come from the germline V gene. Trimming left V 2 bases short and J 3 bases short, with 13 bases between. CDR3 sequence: CASSESPGEEETQYF. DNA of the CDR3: TGTGCCAGCAGTGAATCCCCCGGGGAGGAAGAGACCCAGTACTTC.

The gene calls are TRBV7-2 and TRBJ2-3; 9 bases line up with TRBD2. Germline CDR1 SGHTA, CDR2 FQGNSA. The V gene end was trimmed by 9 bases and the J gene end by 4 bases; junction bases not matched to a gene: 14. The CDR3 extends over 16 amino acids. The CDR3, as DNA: TGTGCCAGTAGTATGGAAGGCGGGAGGGGCTCAGATACGCAGTATTTT. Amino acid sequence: CASSMEGGRGSDTQYF.

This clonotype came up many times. This chain's CDR3 is CASSFSRGRVYGYTF. DNA for the CDR3: TGTGCCAGCAGTTTTTCACGCGGCAGGGTCTATGGCTACACCTTC. The chain recombines TRBV12-3 or TRBV12-4 with TRBJ1-2; D is perhaps TRBD1 (5 bases). This CDR3 contains 15 residues. V lost 3 bases and J lost 4, with 15 bases in between.

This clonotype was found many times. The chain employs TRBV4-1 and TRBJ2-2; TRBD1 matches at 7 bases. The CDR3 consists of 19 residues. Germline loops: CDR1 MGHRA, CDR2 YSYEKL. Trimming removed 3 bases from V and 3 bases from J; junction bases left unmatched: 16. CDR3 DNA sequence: TGCGCCAGCAGCCACCCTACCGAGGGGGCCCGGGCACACACCGGGGAGCTGTTTTTT. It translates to CASSHPTEGARAHTGELFF.

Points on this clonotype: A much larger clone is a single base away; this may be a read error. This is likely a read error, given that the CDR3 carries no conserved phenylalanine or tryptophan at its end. The CDR3 sequence: CASRLAGQPQYL. The DNA for the CDR3 is TGTGCCAGCAGGCTAGCGGGCCAGCCCCAGTACCTC. This chain joins TRBV25-1 and TRBJ2-5, with 8 bases aligning to TRBD2. Germline V gene lookup returns CDR1 MGHDK and CDR2 SYGVNS. There are 12 residues in the CDR3. V trimming: 6 bases; J trimming: 9 bases; junction bases outside the gene matches: 6.

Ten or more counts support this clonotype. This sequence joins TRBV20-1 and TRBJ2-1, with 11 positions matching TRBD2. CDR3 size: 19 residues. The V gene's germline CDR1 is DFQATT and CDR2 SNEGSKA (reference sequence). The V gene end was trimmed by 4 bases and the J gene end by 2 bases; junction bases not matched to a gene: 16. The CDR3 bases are TGCAGTGCTATAGAACTAGCGGGAGCTTCGGCATTCCCCTACAATGAGCAGTTCTTC. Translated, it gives CSAIELAGASAFPYNEQFF.

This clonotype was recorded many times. This CDR3 reads CASSLGQGQTQYF. The CDR3 DNA is TGTGCCAGCAGTTTGGGACAGGGGCAGACCCAGTACTTC. The rearrangement joins TRBV27 to TRBJ2-5; the match to TRBD1 covers 10 bases. After removal of 3 bases from V and 6 bases from J, the junction contained 1 base not matched to a gene. The CDR3 consists of 13 residues. Germline V gene sequence: CDR1 MNHEY, CDR2 SMNVEV (reference sequence).

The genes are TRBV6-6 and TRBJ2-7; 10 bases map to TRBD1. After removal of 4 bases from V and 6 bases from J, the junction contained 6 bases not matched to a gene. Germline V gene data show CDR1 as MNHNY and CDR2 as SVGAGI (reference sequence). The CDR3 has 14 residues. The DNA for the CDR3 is TGTGCCAGCAGTTGGGGGACAGGGGCGGGCGAGCAGTACTTC. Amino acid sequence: CASSWGTGAGEQYF.

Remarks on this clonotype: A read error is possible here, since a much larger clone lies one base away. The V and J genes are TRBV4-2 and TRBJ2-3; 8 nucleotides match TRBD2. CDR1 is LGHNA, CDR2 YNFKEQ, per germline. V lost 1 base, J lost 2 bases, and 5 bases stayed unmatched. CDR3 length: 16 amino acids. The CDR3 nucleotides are TGTGCCAGCAGCCAAGGTAACGGGAGGGTCACAGATACGCAGTATTTT. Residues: CASSQGNGRVTDTQYF.

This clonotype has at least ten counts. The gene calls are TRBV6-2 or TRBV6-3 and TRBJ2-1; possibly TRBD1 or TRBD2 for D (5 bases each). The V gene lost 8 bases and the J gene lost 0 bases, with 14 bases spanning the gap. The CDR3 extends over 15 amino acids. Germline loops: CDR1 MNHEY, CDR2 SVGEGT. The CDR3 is CASRWDVNSYNEQFF. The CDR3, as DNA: TGTGCCAGCCGATGGGACGTCAACTCCTACAATGAGCAGTTCTTC.

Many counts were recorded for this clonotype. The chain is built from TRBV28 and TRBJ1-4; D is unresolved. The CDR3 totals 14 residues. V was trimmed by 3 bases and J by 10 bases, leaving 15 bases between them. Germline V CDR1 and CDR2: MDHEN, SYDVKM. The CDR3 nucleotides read TGTGCCAGCAGTTTTTGGGGTCCTACCGGAAAACTGTTTTTT. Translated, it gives CASSFWGPTGKLFF. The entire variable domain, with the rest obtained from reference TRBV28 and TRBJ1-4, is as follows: DVKVTQSSRYLVKRTGEKVFLECVQDMDHENMFWYRQDPGLGLRLIYFSYDVKMKEKGDIPEGYSVSREKKERFSLILESASTNQTSMYLCASSFWGPTGKLFFGSGTQLSVL.

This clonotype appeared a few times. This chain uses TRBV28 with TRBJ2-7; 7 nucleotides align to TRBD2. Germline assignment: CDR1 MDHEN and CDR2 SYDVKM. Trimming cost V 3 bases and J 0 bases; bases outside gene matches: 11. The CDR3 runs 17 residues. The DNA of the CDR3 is TGTGCCAGCAGTTTCCCCCGAGCTAGCGGAGGCTCCTACGAGCAGTACTTC. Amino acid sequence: CASSFPRASGGSYEQYF.

The CDR3 DNA follows: TGTGCCTGGAACGGGGGGAAAGGGGGCAATCAGCCCCAGCATTTT. Amino acid sequence: CAWNGGKGGNQPQHF. This chain connects TRBV30 to TRBJ1-5, with a possible D match to TRBD1 (5 bases). CDR1 is GTSNPN and CDR2 is SVGIG in the germline V gene (reference sequence). Trimming removed 4 bases from V and 2 bases from J, with 15 bases in between. The CDR3 has 15 amino acids. Based on the CDR3 plus reference TRBV30 and TRBJ1-5, the full variable domain is SQTIHQWPATLVQPVGSPLSLECTVEGTSNPNLYWYRQAAGRGLQLLFYSVGIGQISSEVPQNLSASRPQDRQFILSSKKLLLSDSGFYLCAWNGGKGGNQPQHFGDGTRLSIL.

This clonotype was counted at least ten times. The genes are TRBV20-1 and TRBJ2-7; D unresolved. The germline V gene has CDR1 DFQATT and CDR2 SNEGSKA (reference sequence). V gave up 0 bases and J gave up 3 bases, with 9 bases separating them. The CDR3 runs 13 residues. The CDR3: CSARDPPNYEQYF. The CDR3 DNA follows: TGCAGTGCTAGAGATCCCCCGAACTACGAGCAGTACTTC.

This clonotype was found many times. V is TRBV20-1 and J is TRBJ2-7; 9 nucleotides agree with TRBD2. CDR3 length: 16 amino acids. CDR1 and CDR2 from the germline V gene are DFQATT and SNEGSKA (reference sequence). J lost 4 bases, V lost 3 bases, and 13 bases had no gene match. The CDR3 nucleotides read TGCAGTGCTAGTGGATTGCGCGGGAGGGCCCCGTACGAGCAGTACTTC. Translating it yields CSASGLRGRAPYEQYF.

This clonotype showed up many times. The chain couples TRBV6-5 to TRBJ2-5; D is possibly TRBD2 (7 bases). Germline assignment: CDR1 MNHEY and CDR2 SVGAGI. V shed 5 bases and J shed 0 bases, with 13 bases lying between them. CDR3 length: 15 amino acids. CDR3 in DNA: TGTGCCAGCAGTGAGGGGGGAGGGAACCAAGAGACCCAGTACTTC. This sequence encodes CASSEGGGNQETQYF.

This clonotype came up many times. This CDR3 reads CASSLSDRFEQYF. In nucleotides, the CDR3 is TGTGCCAGCAGTTTGAGCGACAGGTTCGAGCAGTACTTC. The V gene is TRBV12-3 or TRBV12-4, the J gene TRBJ2-7, with TRBD1 as a possible D gene (6 bases). The V gene lost 3 bases and the J gene lost 6 bases, with 12 bases spanning the gap. The CDR3 runs 13 residues.

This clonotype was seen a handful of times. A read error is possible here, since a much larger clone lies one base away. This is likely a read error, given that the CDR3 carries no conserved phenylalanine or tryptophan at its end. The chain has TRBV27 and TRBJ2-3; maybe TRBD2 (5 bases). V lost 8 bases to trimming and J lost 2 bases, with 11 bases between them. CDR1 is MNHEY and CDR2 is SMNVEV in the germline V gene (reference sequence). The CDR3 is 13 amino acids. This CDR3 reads CASSDGNTDTQYL. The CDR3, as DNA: TGTGCCAGCTCGGACGGGAACACAGATACGCAGTATCTT.

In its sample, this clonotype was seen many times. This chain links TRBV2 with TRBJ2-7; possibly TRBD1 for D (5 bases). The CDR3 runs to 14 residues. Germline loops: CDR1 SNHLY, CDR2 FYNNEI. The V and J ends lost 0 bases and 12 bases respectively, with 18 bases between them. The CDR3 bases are TGTGCCAGCAGTGAAGCGGGTCTCGGAGACAGCCGGTACTTC. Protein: CASSEAGLGDSRYF.

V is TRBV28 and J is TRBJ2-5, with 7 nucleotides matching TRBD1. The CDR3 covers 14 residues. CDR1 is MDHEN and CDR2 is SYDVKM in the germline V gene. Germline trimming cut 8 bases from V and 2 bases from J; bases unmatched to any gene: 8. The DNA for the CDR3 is TGTGCCAGCGTCGGGACAGCCGCTCAAGAGACCCAGTACTTC. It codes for CASVGTAAQETQYF.

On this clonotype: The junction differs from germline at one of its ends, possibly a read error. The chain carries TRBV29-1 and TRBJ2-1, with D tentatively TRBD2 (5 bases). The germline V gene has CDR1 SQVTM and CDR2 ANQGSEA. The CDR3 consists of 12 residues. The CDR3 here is CSAESGNNEQFF. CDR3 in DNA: TGCAGCGCTGAATCGGGAAACAATGAGCAGTTCTTC.

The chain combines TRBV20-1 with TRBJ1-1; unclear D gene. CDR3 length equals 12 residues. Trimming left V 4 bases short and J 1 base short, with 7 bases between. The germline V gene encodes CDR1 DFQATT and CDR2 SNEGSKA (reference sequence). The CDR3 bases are TGCAGTGCTATGGGGTCGAACACTGAAGCTTTCTTT. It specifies CSAMGSNTEAFF.

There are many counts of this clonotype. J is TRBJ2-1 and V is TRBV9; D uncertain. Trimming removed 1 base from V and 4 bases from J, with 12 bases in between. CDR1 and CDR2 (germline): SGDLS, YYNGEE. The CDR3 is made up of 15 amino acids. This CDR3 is CASSVRSNPYNEQFF. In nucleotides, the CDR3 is TGTGCCAGCAGCGTACGAAGCAACCCATACAATGAGCAGTTCTTC.

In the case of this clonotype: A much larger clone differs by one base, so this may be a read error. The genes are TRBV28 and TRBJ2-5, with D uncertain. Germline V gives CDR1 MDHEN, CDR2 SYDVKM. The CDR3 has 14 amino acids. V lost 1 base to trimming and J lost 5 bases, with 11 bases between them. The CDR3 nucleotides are TGTGCCAGCAGTTTATCGGGCTCTACCGAGACCCAGTACTTC. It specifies CASSLSGSTETQYF.

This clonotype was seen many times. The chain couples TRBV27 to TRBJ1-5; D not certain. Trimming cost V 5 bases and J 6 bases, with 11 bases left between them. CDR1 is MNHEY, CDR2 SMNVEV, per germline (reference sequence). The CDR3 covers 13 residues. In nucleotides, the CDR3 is TGTGCCAGCAGTCCCGGGCTGGCTCAGCCCCAGCATTTT. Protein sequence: CASSPGLAQPQHF.